Below, one TCR beta chain is given with its context. Seattle patients were enrolled while actively infected and followed longitudinally. These data belong to a study of blood T cell repertoires in COVID-19. Study-level information: In each case, the material was cDNA or gDNA derived from T cells, B-cell-depleted T cells, or PBMCs.

Trimming took 3 bases from V and 5 from J; bases not matched to a gene: 6. The CDR3 consists of 16 residues. Per germline, CDR1 SGHRS and CDR2 YFSETQ. Per the original data handling: From reference gene primer amplification, estimates of nucleated cell counts were derived. The table came from immunoSEQ multiplex PCR; TCRdb's copy has only in-frame clones and leaves some out. V and J calls plus clone size are reproduced from that table; the DNA served to infer D and trimming. The sample lists some 200,000 clones, approximately 80% occurring once. The genes are TRBV5-1 and TRBJ2-5; 14 nucleotides line up with TRBD2. The receptor's source is a woman aged 80 or older with COVID-19, enrolled during active disease. The sequencing sample was made of peripheral blood. The DNA for the CDR3 is TGCGCCAGCAGCTCCGGACTAGCGGGAGGCGAGGAGACCCAGTACTTC. Amino acid sequence: CASSSGLAGGEETQYF.